In this sample, the clone carrying this TCR beta chain turned up once. This specimen comes from a study of blood T cell repertoires in COVID-19. TCRdb's table, derived via immunoSEQ multiplex PCR, lists solely in-frame clones and lacks some. The sample yields tens of thousands of clones, roughly 89% seen once. While infection was still active, Seattle patients were enrolled and then followed longitudinally. The sequence was obtained from a man aged 55 to 70 with COVID-19, enrolled during active disease. The sequenced sample was peripheral blood.

CDR3 nucleotides: TGTGCCAGCACCCACCTAGGACAGAACACCGGGGAGCTGTTTTTT. This codes for CASTHLGQNTGELFF. The chain recombines TRBV27 with TRBJ2-2, with D possibly being TRBD1 (5 bases). Between the trimmed V and J ends, which lost 7 bases and 1 base, there was a span of 13 bases. The CDR3 runs to 15 residues. Germline values: CDR1 MNHEY, CDR2 SMNVEV (reference sequence).